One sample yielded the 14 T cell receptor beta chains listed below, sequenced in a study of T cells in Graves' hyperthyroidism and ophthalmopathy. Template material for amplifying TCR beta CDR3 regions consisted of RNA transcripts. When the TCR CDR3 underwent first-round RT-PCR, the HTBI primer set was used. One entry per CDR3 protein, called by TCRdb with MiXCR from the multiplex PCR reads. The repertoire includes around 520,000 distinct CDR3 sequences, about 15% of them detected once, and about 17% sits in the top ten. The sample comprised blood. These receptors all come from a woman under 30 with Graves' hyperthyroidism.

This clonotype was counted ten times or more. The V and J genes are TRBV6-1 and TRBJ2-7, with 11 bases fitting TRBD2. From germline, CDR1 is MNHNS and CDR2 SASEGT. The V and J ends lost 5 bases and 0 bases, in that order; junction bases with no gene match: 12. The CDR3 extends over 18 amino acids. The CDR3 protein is CASSYPRLAGYSSYEQYF. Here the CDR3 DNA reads TGTGCCAGCAGTTACCCAAGACTAGCGGGATATAGCTCCTACGAGCAGTACTTC.

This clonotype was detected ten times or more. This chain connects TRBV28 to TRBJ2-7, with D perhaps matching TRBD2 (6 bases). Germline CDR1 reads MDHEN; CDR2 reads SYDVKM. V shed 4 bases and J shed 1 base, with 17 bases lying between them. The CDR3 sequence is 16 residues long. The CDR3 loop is CASSSPGTALSYEQYV. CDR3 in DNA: TGTGCCAGCAGTTCACCCGGGACTGCACTGTCCTACGAGCAGTACGTC.

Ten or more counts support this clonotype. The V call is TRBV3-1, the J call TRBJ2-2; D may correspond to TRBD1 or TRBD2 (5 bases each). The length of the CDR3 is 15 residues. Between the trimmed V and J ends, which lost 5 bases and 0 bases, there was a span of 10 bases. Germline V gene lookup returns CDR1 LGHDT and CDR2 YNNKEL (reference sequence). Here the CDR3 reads CASSTGPANTGELFF. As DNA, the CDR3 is TGTGCCAGCAGCACGGGACCTGCGAACACCGGGGAGCTGTTTTTT. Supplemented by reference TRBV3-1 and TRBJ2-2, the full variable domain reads DTAVSQTPKYLVTQMGNDKSIKCEQNLGHDTMYWYKQDSKKFLKIMFSYNNKELIINETVPNRFSPKSPDKAHLNLHINSLELGDSAVYFCASSTGPANTGELFFGEGSRLTVL.

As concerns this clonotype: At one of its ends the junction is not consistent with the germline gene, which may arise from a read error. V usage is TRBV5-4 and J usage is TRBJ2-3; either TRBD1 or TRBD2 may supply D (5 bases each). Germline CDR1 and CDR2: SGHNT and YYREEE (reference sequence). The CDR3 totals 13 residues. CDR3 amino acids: CASSGGVTDRQYF. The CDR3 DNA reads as TGTGCCAGCAGCGGGGGTGTCACAGATAGGCAGTATTTT.

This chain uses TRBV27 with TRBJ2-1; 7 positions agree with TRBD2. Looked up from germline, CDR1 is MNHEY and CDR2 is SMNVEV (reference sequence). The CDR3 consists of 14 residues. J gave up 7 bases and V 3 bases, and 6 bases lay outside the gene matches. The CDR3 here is CASSFGRSVNEQFF. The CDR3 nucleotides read TGTGCCAGCAGTTTCGGGAGGTCGGTTAATGAGCAGTTCTTC.

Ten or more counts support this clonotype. DNA of the CDR3: TGTGCCAGTAGTATAGATAGGGGCAGAAGAACTGAAGCTTTCTTT. This sequence encodes CASSIDRGRRTEAFF. This chain joins TRBV19 and TRBJ1-1; D possibly corresponds to TRBD1 (5 bases). The germline V gene has CDR1 LNHDA and CDR2 SQIVND (reference sequence). V was cut by 0 bases and J by 5 bases, with 13 bases left in between. This CDR3 has 15 residues.

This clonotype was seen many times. This CDR3 is CSANEASDGSYEQYF. The CDR3 DNA is TGCAGTGCCAACGAAGCTAGCGATGGATCCTACGAGCAGTACTTC. The chain is built from TRBV20-1 and TRBJ2-7, with D possibly matching TRBD2 (6 bases). Per the germline V gene, CDR1 is DFQATT and CDR2 is SNEGSKA (reference sequence). V was clipped by 6 bases and J by 1 base, with 19 bases between them. This CDR3 region has 15 residues.

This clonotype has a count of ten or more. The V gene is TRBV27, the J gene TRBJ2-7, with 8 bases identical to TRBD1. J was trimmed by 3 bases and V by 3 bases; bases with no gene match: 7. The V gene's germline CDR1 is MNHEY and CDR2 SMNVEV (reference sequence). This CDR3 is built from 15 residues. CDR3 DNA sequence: TGTGCCAGCAGTTTCGACAGGGGACCGGTCTACGAGCAGTACTTC. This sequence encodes CASSFDRGPVYEQYF.

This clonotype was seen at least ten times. CDR3 sequence reads: CAISGGQGANEKLFF. The CDR3 bases are TGTGCCATCAGTGGAGGACAGGGGGCTAATGAAAAACTGTTTTTT. The gene calls are TRBV10-3 and TRBJ1-4; TRBD1 matches at 10 bases. Germline values: CDR1 ENHRY, CDR2 SYGVKD. The CDR3 loop spans 15 amino acids. Trimming at V came to 4 bases and at J to 3 bases, leaving 2 bases not matched to a gene.

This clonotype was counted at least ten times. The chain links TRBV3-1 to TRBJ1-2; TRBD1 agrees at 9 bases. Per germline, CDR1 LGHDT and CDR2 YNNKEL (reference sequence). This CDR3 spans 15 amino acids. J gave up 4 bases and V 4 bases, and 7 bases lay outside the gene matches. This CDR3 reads CASSPTGGSFYGYTF. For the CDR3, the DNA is TGTGCCAGCAGCCCTACAGGGGGCTCCTTCTATGGCTACACCTTC.

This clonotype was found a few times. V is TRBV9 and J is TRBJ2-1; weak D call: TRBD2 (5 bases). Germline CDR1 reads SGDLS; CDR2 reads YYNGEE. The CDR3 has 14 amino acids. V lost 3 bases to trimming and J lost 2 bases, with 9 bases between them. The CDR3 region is CASSATTAYNEQFF. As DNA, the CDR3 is TGTGCCAGCAGCGCGACTACAGCCTACAATGAGCAGTTCTTC.

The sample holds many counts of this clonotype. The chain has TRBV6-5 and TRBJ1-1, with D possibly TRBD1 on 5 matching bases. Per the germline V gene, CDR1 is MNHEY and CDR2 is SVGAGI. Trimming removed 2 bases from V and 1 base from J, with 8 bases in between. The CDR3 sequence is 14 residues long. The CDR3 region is CASSYPGPNTEAFF. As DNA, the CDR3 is TGTGCCAGCAGTTACCCGGGGCCGAACACTGAAGCTTTCTTT.

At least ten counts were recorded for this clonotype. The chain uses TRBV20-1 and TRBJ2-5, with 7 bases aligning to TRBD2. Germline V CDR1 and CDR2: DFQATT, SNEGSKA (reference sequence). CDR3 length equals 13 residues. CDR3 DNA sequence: TGCACCAGCAATAGGCGGGAGCTAGAGACCCAGTACTTC. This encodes CTSNRRELETQYF.

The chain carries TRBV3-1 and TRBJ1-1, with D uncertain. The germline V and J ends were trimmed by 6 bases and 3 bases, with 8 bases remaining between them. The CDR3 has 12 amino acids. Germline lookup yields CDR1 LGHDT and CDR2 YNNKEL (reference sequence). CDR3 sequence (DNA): TGTGCCAGCAGGTTCGGGGACACTGAAGCTTTCTTT. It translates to CASRFGDTEAFF. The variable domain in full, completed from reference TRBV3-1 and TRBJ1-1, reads DTAVSQTPKYLVTQMGNDKSIKCEQNLGHDTMYWYKQDSKKFLKIMFSYNNKELIINETVPNRFSPKSPDKAHLNLHINSLELGDSAVYFCASRFGDTEAFFGQGTRLTVV.